This T cell receptor (beta chain) was recovered during a study of OX40 agonist ivuxolimab in advanced cancers. About the study: Mean age about 60 years, range 23 to 79; around 80% male. A partial response was reached by three patients: one with hepatocellular carcinoma and two with cutaneous melanoma.

Only in-frame clones appear in the TCRdb table, and some are missing; sequencing was by immunoSEQ multiplex PCR. Of tens of thousands of clones detected, more than 75% appear once; the ten largest clones hold less than 0.8%. Points on this clone: Its antigen is unknown.

The V end lost 4 bases, the J end lost 4 bases, and 10 bases lay between the germline ends. The germline V gene encodes CDR1 LGHNA and CDR2 YSLEER. This CDR3 comprises 14 residues. Study conclusions and caveats: Dosing at 0.1 to 3.0 mg/kg was accompanied by clonal expansion of CD4+ and CD8+ blood T cells by week 6. Partly responding patients at 0.1-3.0 mg/kg showed some of the smallest clonal expansion.

The chain joins TRBV4-3 to TRBJ1-4, with D unresolved. The clonotype originates from an adult with an advanced solid tumor such as melanoma, head and neck, liver or kidney cancer. This sample comprised CD4+ or CD8+ T cells sorted from blood, obtained in a trial of the OX40 agonist ivuxolimab. The CDR3 region is CASSRELINEKLFF. In nucleotides, the CDR3 is TGCGCCAGCAGCCGAGAGTTGATTAATGAAAAACTGTTTTTT.